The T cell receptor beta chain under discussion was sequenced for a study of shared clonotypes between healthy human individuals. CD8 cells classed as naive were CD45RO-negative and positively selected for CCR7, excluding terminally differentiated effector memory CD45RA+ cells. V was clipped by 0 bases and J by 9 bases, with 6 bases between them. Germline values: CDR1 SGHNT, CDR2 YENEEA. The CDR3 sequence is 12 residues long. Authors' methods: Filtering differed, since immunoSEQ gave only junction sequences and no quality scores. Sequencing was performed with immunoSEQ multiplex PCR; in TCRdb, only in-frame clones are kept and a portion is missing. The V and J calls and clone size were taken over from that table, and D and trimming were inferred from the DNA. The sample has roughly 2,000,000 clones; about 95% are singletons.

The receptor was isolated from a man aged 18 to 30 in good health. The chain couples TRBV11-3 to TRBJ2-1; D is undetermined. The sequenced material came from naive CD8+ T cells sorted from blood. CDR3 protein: CASSLEWGEQFF. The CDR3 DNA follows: TGTGCCAGCAGCTTAGAATGGGGTGAGCAGTTCTTC.